A selection of T cell receptor beta chains follows, all from one sample in a study of human T cells and chemical hapten exposure. In TCRdb, the RACE reads were re-called with MiXCR into one record per CDR3 protein. The sample has under 300,000 distinct CDR3 sequences; more than 6.5% are singletons. The source material was whole blood, sampled in connection with sensitization to the hapten diphenylcyclopropenone (DPC). All receptors come from a middle-aged woman with alopecia areata. Some clones in this sample may be carry-over from other donors' samples. Both conserved end residues are part of each CDR3. Each record gives: D gene, V gene, J gene, clone size, CDR3 protein, CDR3 DNA. D genes are given only for firm matches. Clone size is not always given. Where it is, it says once, few, many or a class for expanded clones.

-,TRBV7-6,TRBJ2-7,-,CASSLAGRRGQYF,TGTGCCAGCAGCTTAGCAGGGAGGCGAGGGCAGTACTTC
TRBD1,TRBV2,TRBJ2-5,-,CASMLDRPQGAQYF,TGTGCCAGCATGCTGGACAGGCCTCAAGGGGCCCAGTACTTC
TRBD2,TRBV12-3/TRBV12-4,TRBJ2-1,-,CASRTSGSNEQFF,TGTGCCAGCAGAACTAGCGGGAGCAATGAGCAGTTCTTC
TRBD2,TRBV7-9,TRBJ2-3,many,CASSSLAGSDTQYF,TGTGCCAGCAGCAGCTTAGCGGGCTCAGATACGCAGTATTTT
-,TRBV20-1,TRBJ1-3,-,CSARFLGSGNTIYF,TGCAGTGCTAGATTCTTGGGATCTGGAAACACCATATATTTT
TRBD2,TRBV4-3,TRBJ2-2,few,CASSQELGLVPGELFF,TGCGCCAGCAGCCAAGAGTTGGGACTAGTGCCCGGGGAGCTGTTTTTT
-,TRBV4-2,TRBJ2-7,few,CASSREISYEQYF,TGTGCCAGCAGCCGTGAAATTAGCTACGAGCAGTACTTC
TRBD2,TRBV20-1,TRBJ2-3,many,CSAPTGTSGTDTQYF,TGCAGTGCCCCCACCGGGACTAGTGGGACAGATACGCAGTATTTT
-,TRBV20-1,TRBJ2-7,-,CSATHSTVFYEQYF,TGCAGTGCTACGCATTCGACAGTGTTCTACGAGCAGTACTTC
-,TRBV7-2,TRBJ2-1,-,CASSLAVAGPYNEQFF,TGTGCCAGCAGCTTAGCGGTCGCGGGACCCTACAATGAGCAGTTCTTC
-,TRBV28,TRBJ1-2,few,CASSVNNYGYTF,TGTGCCAGCAGTGTCAATAACTATGGCTACACCTTC